These 22 T cell receptor beta chains were all obtained from the same sample, sequenced in a study of cytomegalovirus exposure and HLA in healthy donors. The protocol was immunoSEQ multiplex PCR, while the TCRdb copy is restricted to in-frame clones and leaves out a portion. Of about 190,000 clones listed, roughly four fifths are singletons. The sample comprised PBMCs. The receptors derive from a woman between 18 and 29 years old in good health and CMV-seropositive.

V usage is TRBV2 and J usage is TRBJ1-1; D gene unclear. V shed 2 bases and J shed 0 bases, with 13 bases lying between them. The CDR3 length is 16 residues. The V gene's germline CDR1 is SNHLY and CDR2 FYNNEI. CDR3 DNA: TGTGCCAGCAGTGAAAGCGGACGATATATGAACACTGAAGCTTTCTTT. Amino acids: CASSESGRYMNTEAFF.

V usage is TRBV7-3 and J usage is TRBJ2-1; TRBD2 aligns across 10 bases. From germline, CDR1 is SGHTA and CDR2 FQGTGA. V trimming: 2 bases; J trimming: 9 bases; junction bases outside the gene matches: 13. The CDR3 is 17 residues long. The CDR3 loop is CASSLVAGGRGAVEQFF. In nucleotides, the CDR3 is TGTGCCAGCAGCTTAGTAGCGGGGGGCCGAGGCGCCGTTGAGCAGTTCTTC.

The gene calls are TRBV4-1 and TRBJ2-1; 14 bases fit TRBD2. The length of the CDR3 is 15 residues. Germline loops: CDR1 MGHRA, CDR2 YSYEKL. After removal of 4 bases from V and 10 bases from J, the junction contained 6 bases not matched to a gene. CDR3 residues: CASSPGGLAGEEQFF. CDR3 in DNA: TGCGCCAGCAGCCCAGGGGGACTAGCGGGAGAGGAGCAGTTCTTC.

This sequence joins TRBV6-1 and TRBJ2-5; a possible D gene is TRBD2 (5 bases). The CDR3 has 15 amino acids. Germline-derived CDR1 and CDR2 are MNHNS and SASEGT. V lost 1 base and J lost 5, with 14 bases in between. DNA for the CDR3: TGTGCCAGCAGTGAAGTGGCGGGTTTGGGGGAGACCCAGTACTTC. Translation: CASSEVAGLGETQYF.

The rearrangement uses TRBV5-1 and TRBJ2-5, with 10 bases that match TRBD2. CDR3 length: 15 residues. The V gene's germline CDR1 is SGHRS and CDR2 YFSETQ. Unmatched junction bases numbered 5, after V lost 1 base and J lost 5 bases. For the CDR3, the DNA is TGCGCCAGCAGCTTGAGCGGGGGGGCCTTCGAGACCCAGTACTTC. Amino acid sequence: CASSLSGGAFETQYF.

The rearrangement links TRBV4-2 to TRBJ1-1, with D possibly being TRBD1 (5 bases). V was pared by 1 base and J by 0 bases, with 9 bases between. Per germline, CDR1 LGHNA and CDR2 YNFKEQ. The CDR3 has 15 residues. The CDR3 sequence is CASSQVEGVNTEAFF. The CDR3 DNA reads as TGTGCCAGCAGCCAAGTAGAAGGGGTGAACACTGAAGCTTTCTTT.

The chain employs TRBV6-6 and TRBJ1-5; the D is unclear. Germline CDR1 and CDR2: MNHNY and SVGAGI (reference sequence). V lost 7 bases and J lost 13, with 26 bases in between. This CDR3 comprises 15 residues. The CDR3 coding sequence is TGTGCCAGCAATGGGTGGCAACGCCGGGAAATGAAGCAGCATTTT. This translates into CASNGWQRREMKQHF.

This chain uses TRBV6-1 with TRBJ2-7; maybe TRBD1 (6 bases). Germline assignment: CDR1 MNHNS and CDR2 SASEGT. V gave up 0 bases and J gave up 2 bases, with 11 bases separating them. The CDR3 is 15 amino acids. For the CDR3, the DNA is TGTGCCAGCAGTGAAGCGTTGGACAGCCCCTACGAGCAGTACTTC. Amino acid sequence: CASSEALDSPYEQYF.

The chain recombines TRBV5-4 with TRBJ2-2; 9 bases line up with TRBD1. Germline CDR1 and CDR2: SGHNT and YYREEE (reference sequence). Losses at the gene ends were 4 bases for V and 3 bases for J; bases not matched to a gene: 4. There are 15 residues in the CDR3. The CDR3 region is CASSTGGGYTGELFF. The CDR3 DNA reads TGTGCCAGCAGCACAGGGGGCGGGTACACCGGGGAGCTGTTTTTT.

The genes are TRBV5-1 and TRBJ2-1; the match to TRBD1 covers 9 bases. The CDR3 totals 15 residues. CDR1 is SGHRS, CDR2 YFSETQ, per germline. V dropped 2 bases and J dropped 8; count of bases not matched to a gene: 8. The chain's CDR3 is CASSFRDRVLDEQFF. CDR3 DNA sequence: TGCGCCAGCAGCTTCCGGGACAGGGTGTTGGATGAGCAGTTCTTC. The complete variable domain, with remaining parts taken from reference TRBV5-1 and TRBJ2-1, reads KAGVTQTPRYLIKTRGQQVTLSCSPISGHRSVSWYQQTPGQGLQFLFEYFSETQRNKGNFPGRFSGRQFSNSRSEMNVSTLELGDSALYLCASSFRDRVLDEQFFGPGTRLTVL.

J is TRBJ1-3 and V is TRBV9, with TRBD1 as a possible D gene (6 bases). V dropped 4 bases and J dropped 4 bases, with 15 bases sitting between them. CDR3 size: 15 residues. Germline lookup yields CDR1 SGDLS and CDR2 YYNGEE. For the CDR3, the DNA is TGTGCCAGCAGCCAAGGGGGTTTGTCCGGAAACACCATATATTTT. It codes for CASSQGGLSGNTIYF. The full variable domain, completed using reference TRBV9 and TRBJ1-3, is DSGVTQTPKHLITATGQRVTLRCSPRSGDLSVYWYQQSLDQGLQFLIQYYNGEERAKGNILERFSAQQFPDLHSELNLSSLELGDSALYFCASSQGGLSGNTIYFGEGSWLTVV.

The chain is built from TRBV2 and TRBJ2-5, with D uncertain. Between the trimmed V and J ends, which lost 6 bases and 4 bases, there was a span of 12 bases. Germline CDR1 is SNHLY and CDR2 is FYNNEI. This CDR3 is 13 amino acids long. The CDR3 here is CASRRTFPETQYF. CDR3 in DNA: TGTGCCAGCAGACGAACTTTCCCAGAGACCCAGTACTTC.

This chain connects TRBV7-9 to TRBJ1-5, with 11 nucleotides matching TRBD1. The CDR3 sequence is 15 residues long. Germline V gene lookup returns CDR1 SEHNR and CDR2 FQNEAQ (reference sequence). Trimming took 1 base from V and 6 from J; bases not matched to a gene: 2. Here the CDR3 reads CASSLGTGGFQPQHF. The CDR3 region has the DNA TGTGCCAGCAGCTTAGGGACAGGGGGCTTTCAGCCCCAGCATTTT.

The CDR3 loop is CASTRTGFPPEAFF. Written as DNA, the CDR3 is TGTGCCAGCACCAGGACAGGGTTCCCCCCTGAAGCTTTCTTT. This chain connects TRBV6-5 to TRBJ1-1, with 8 bases fitting TRBD1. After removal of 7 bases from V and 6 bases from J, the junction contained 10 bases not matched to a gene. CDR3 length: 14 amino acids. Germline lookup yields CDR1 MNHEY and CDR2 SVGAGI.

In nucleotides, the CDR3 is TGTGCCAGCAGCGCCATCTCAGGGGCACCCCTCCACTTT. Its protein product is CASSAISGAPLHF. The chain uses TRBV9 and TRBJ1-6, with D possibly matching TRBD1 (6 bases). Trimming shortened V by 3 bases and J by 11 bases, and 12 bases separated the two germline ends. The CDR3 runs 13 residues. Germline CDR1 SGDLS, CDR2 YYNGEE. The full variable domain, in which reference TRBV9 and TRBJ1-6 provide the parts outside the CDR3, is DSGVTQTPKHLITATGQRVTLRCSPRSGDLSVYWYQQSLDQGLQFLIQYYNGEERAKGNILERFSAQQFPDLHSELNLSSLELGDSALYFCASSAISGAPLHFGNGTRLTVT.

Worth noting for this clone: The sample has other DNA sequences that encode this CDR3 too. The chain is built from TRBV9 and TRBJ1-1; D might be TRBD1 (5 bases). The germline CDR1 and CDR2 sequences are SGDLS and YYNGEE. V lost 2 bases and J lost 4, with 9 bases in between. CDR3 length: 13 amino acids. Here the CDR3 DNA reads TGTGCCAGCAGCGTGTCGGGGGGCACTGAAGCTTTCTTT. It translates to CASSVSGGTEAFF.

The chain uses TRBV27 and TRBJ2-7; a weak D match, TRBD2 (6 bases). CDR1 MNHEY and CDR2 SMNVEV come from the germline V gene (reference sequence). The CDR3 has 15 residues. Trimming pared 0 bases from V and 2 bases from J, leaving 11 bases between. DNA of the CDR3: TGTGCCAGCAGTTTATCGCGGGACCCCGCCTACGAGCAGTACTTC. This encodes CASSLSRDPAYEQYF.

Points on this clone: The identical CDR3 is also encoded by other nucleotide sequences in the sample. V and J are TRBV6-5 and TRBJ2-7; the match to TRBD2 covers 8 bases. Germline-derived CDR1 and CDR2 are MNHEY and SVGAGI. V lost 3 bases and J lost 1; bases outside the gene matches: 5. The CDR3 is 15 residues long. In DNA, the CDR3 is TGTGCCAGCAGTTATAGCGCGGGGGGTTCCTACGAGCAGTACTTC. Amino acid sequence: CASSYSAGGSYEQYF.

This clone has just a few counts. The V gene is TRBV7-2, the J gene TRBJ2-2, with 10 positions matching TRBD2. The germline V gene encodes CDR1 SGHTA and CDR2 FQGNSA. The CDR3 spans 16 residues. Losses at the gene ends were 5 bases for V and 7 bases for J; bases not matched to a gene: 10. The CDR3 region has the DNA TGTGCCAGCAGCCTTATCTCTAGCGGGGGCGGCGGGGAGCTGTTTTTT. It translates to CASSLISSGGGGELFF.

The CDR3 loop is CASSEAAGRAEAFF. The CDR3 DNA reads TGTGCCAGCAGTGAAGCTGCAGGGAGGGCTGAAGCTTTCTTT. J is TRBJ1-1 and V is TRBV6-1; perhaps TRBD1 as D (5 bases). The CDR3 consists of 14 residues. Germline V gene lookup returns CDR1 MNHNS and CDR2 SASEGT. The germline V and J ends were trimmed by 0 bases and 6 bases, with 11 bases remaining between them.

This chain uses TRBV7-2 with TRBJ1-6, with D tentatively TRBD1 (5 bases). V lost 1 base, J lost 0 bases, and 10 bases lay in between. The CDR3 runs to 17 residues. Germline CDR1 and CDR2: SGHTA and FQGNSA. CDR3 DNA sequence: TGTGCCAGCAGCTTAGTCCGGGGGAGCTCCTATAATTCACCCCTCCACTTT. This translates into CASSLVRGSSYNSPLHF.

The chain uses TRBV4-1 and TRBJ2-1, with TRBD1 matching 9 bases. The V and J ends lost 1 base and 0 bases, in that order; junction bases with no gene match: 1. The CDR3 consists of 16 residues. In germline, CDR1 is MGHRA, CDR2 YSYEKL. CDR3 coding DNA: TGCGCCAGCAGCCAAGTACAGGGGGCCTCCTACAATGAGCAGTTCTTC. Protein sequence: CASSQVQGASYNEQFF.